A single sample is the source of the 4 T cell receptor beta chains below, sequenced in a study of shared clonotypes between healthy human individuals. Sequencing was performed with immunoSEQ multiplex PCR; in TCRdb, only in-frame clones are kept and a portion is missing. The sample has some 360,000 clones, around 70% seen once. Sequencing was carried out using memory CD4+ T cells sorted from blood. Subset: CD45RA-negative fraction. All receptors derive from a man aged 30-40 years in good health.

This chain joins TRBV6-1 and TRBJ2-3; D tentatively fits TRBD1 or TRBD2 (5 bases each). This CDR3 has 14 residues. Trimming pared 5 bases from V and 5 bases from J, leaving 14 bases between. Per germline, CDR1 MNHNS and CDR2 SASEGT. The CDR3 loop reads CASSLRDGLDTQYF. CDR3 coding DNA: TGTGCCAGCAGTCTCCGGGACGGTTTAGATACGCAGTATTTT.

About this clone itself: Other nucleotide sequences from this sample produce the same CDR3. The chain is built from TRBV27 and TRBJ1-2; maybe TRBD1 (6 bases). The V gene's germline CDR1 is MNHEY and CDR2 SMNVEV (reference sequence). The CDR3 has 14 amino acids. Trimming took 6 bases from V and 0 from J, leaving 11 bases between them. The CDR3 protein is CASSPTGSNYGYTF. Written as DNA, the CDR3 is TGTGCCAGCAGCCCGACAGGCTCTAACTATGGCTACACCTTC.

The rearrangement links TRBV6-5 to TRBJ2-5; D is undetermined. This CDR3 is built from 11 residues. Trimming left V 6 bases short and J 6 bases short, with 8 bases between. CDR1 is MNHEY and CDR2 is SVGAGI in the germline V gene. CDR3 in amino acids: CASRDGKTQYF. The CDR3 nucleotides are TGTGCCAGCAGGGATGGGAAGACCCAGTACTTC.

A few counts support this clone. The rearrangement links TRBV7-2 to TRBJ2-1; D unclear. Germline V gene lookup returns CDR1 SGHTA and CDR2 FQGNSA. This CDR3 is 16 amino acids long. Trimming shortened V by 5 bases and J by 2 bases, and 16 bases separated the two germline ends. The CDR3 loop reads CASSHPLGGTYNEQFF. The CDR3 DNA is TGTGCCAGCAGCCATCCTCTAGGCGGAACCTACAATGAGCAGTTCTTC.